This T cell receptor beta chain appears in the sequencing data of a study of blood T cell repertoires in COVID-19. Study summary: T cells, B-cell-depleted T cells, or PBMCs supplied cDNA or gDNA.

Original data processing: Quantification of nucleated cells was approximated via reference gene primer amplification. Using immunoSEQ multiplex PCR, the repertoire was profiled, and TCRdb retains in-frame clones only, with some absent. V and J calls and clone size are as listed in that table; D and trimming were resolved from the DNA. This table has more than 150,000 clones, 90% appearing once. The CDR3 length is 12 residues. Germline V gene lookup returns CDR1 DFQATT and CDR2 SNEGSKA (reference sequence). V lost 3 bases, J lost 1 base, and 6 bases lay in between. The V call is TRBV20-1, the J call TRBJ2-5; no clear D. This receptor was identified in a man in his fifties or sixties with acute or convalescent COVID-19. Source material: peripheral blood. In DNA form, the CDR3 reads TGCAGTGCTAGTAAGCCCCAAGAGACCCAGTACTTC. Translation: CSASKPQETQYF.